The rows below give T cell receptor beta chains drawn from one sample of a study of T cells after yellow fever vaccination. TCRdb independently ran MiXCR on the 5' RACE reads; one entry per CDR3 protein. Of some 340,000 distinct CDR3 sequences in the sample, about 4% were seen once. Sequencing used PBMCs, obtained 5 days after the yellow fever booster vaccination. All receptors come from a man younger than 30 who received the YFV17D yellow fever vaccine. Each CDR3 is given with its conserved first and last residue. D genes are given only for firm matches. The size field is filled for only some rows; it gives once, few, many or a size class.

clone size	D gene	V gene	J gene	CDR3 protein	CDR3 DNA
-	TRBD1	TRBV12-3/TRBV12-4	TRBJ1-2	CASSLVTGAYGYTF	TGTGCCAGCAGTTTAGTTACAGGGGCCTATGGCTACACCTTC
many	-	TRBV29-1	TRBJ1-2	CSVEQGKFAYTF	TGCAGCGTTGAACAGGGGAAGTTCGCCTACACCTTC
-	TRBD1	TRBV6-5	TRBJ2-7	CASSYSFGAGGYEQYF	TGTGCCAGCAGTTACTCATTCGGGGCAGGGGGATACGAGCAGTACTTC
many	-	TRBV7-6	TRBJ2-6	CASSPFQGISGANVLTF	TGTGCCAGCAGCCCCTTCCAGGGGATATCTGGGGCCAACGTCCTGACTTTC
few	TRBD1	TRBV7-2	TRBJ1-1	CASSRQGTGASFF	TGTGCCAGCAGCCGGCAGGGGACAGGGGCGTCTTTCTTT
few	TRBD2	TRBV11-2	TRBJ2-3	CASSLTSQRGAEDTQYF	TGTGCCAGCAGCTTAACCTCCCAGCGGGGGGCGGAAGATACGCAGTATTTT
few	TRBD1	TRBV11-2	TRBJ1-1	CASSPTPGTGSSEAFF	TGTGCCAGCAGCCCAACCCCCGGGACAGGAAGTTCTGAAGCTTTCTTT
-	-	TRBV10-2	TRBJ2-5	CASTREPGTQYF	TGCGCCAGCACCCGTGAGCCGGGGACCCAGTACTTC
-	TRBD2	TRBV20-1	TRBJ2-3	CSAIKAGLRLTDTQYF	TGCAGTGCTATAAAAGCGGGGCTTAGACTAACGGATACGCAGTATTTT
-	-	TRBV7-9	TRBJ1-1	CASSLWSLNTEAFF	TGTGCCAGCAGCTTGTGGAGCCTGAACACTGAAGCTTTCTTT
many	-	TRBV9	TRBJ2-1	CASSGWEGVVEQFF	TGTGCCAGCAGCGGATGGGAAGGGGTGGTTGAGCAGTTCTTC
few	-	TRBV20-1	TRBJ2-1	CSARAAGGDSYNEQFF	TGCAGTGCTAGGGCGGCGGGCGGGGACTCCTACAATGAGCAGTTCTTC
few	-	TRBV5-1	TRBJ1-1	CASSTASGIQTEAFF	TGCGCCAGCAGCACAGCGTCAGGGATTCAGACTGAAGCTTTCTTT
few	TRBD2	TRBV7-3	TRBJ2-2	CASSQTNQPGLNTGELFF	TGTGCCAGCAGCCAGACGAACCAGCCGGGACTAAACACCGGGGAGCTGTTTTTT
-	-	TRBV12-3/TRBV12-4	TRBJ1-1	CASSPAAEAFF	TGTGCCAGCAGCCCGGCAGCTGAAGCTTTCTTT
many	-	TRBV21-1	TRBJ2-1	CASSDPPPEQFF	TGTGCCAGCAGCGACCCCCCCCCTGAGCAGTTCTTC
-	TRBD1	TRBV4-1	TRBJ2-2	CASSDRGLTGELFF	TGCGCCAGCAGCGACAGGGGGCTAACCGGGGAGCTGTTTTTT
-	TRBD2	TRBV14	TRBJ2-7	CASSHTPGLAGFYSYEQYF	TGTGCCAGCAGCCACACCCCCGGACTAGCGGGGTTCTACTCCTACGAGCAGTACTTC
many	-	TRBV5-1	TRBJ1-1	CASSSRTGLSEAFF	TGCGCCAGCAGCTCAAGAACCGGCCTTAGTGAAGCTTTCTTT
many	-	TRBV5-1	TRBJ2-1	CASSPERFNEQFF	TGCGCCAGCAGCCCGGAGCGGTTCAATGAGCAGTTCTTC
-	-	TRBV18	TRBJ1-5	CASSFGRINQPQHF	TGTGCCAGCTCATTCGGACGGATCAATCAGCCCCAGCATTTT
few	TRBD1	TRBV10-2	TRBJ1-2	CASSPQGGNGYTF	TGCGCCAGCAGTCCCCAGGGGGGGAATGGCTACACCTTC
-	-	TRBV7-9	TRBJ1-3	CASRFSYRGDPGDTIYF	TGTGCCAGCAGGTTTTCCTATCGAGGAGATCCTGGGGACACCATATATTTT
many	TRBD2	TRBV12-3/TRBV12-4	TRBJ2-3	CASSLAGGSDTQYF	TGTGCCAGCAGCTTAGCGGGGGGCTCAGATACGCAGTATTTT
-	TRBD2	TRBV6-6	TRBJ2-7	CASSYGVGGSGGQGQYF	TGTGCCAGCAGTTACGGTGTTGGTGGTAGCGGGGGCCAAGGGCAGTACTTC
few	-	TRBV15	TRBJ1-2	CATSRETNYGYTF	TGTGCCACCAGCAGAGAAACTAACTATGGCTACACCTTC
few	-	TRBV20-1	TRBJ2-1	CSARDPSGTYNEQFF	TGCAGTGCTAGAGATCCAAGTGGCACCTACAATGAGCAGTTCTTC
-	-	TRBV3-1	TRBJ1-3	CASSQQGSSGNTIYF	TGTGCCAGCAGCCAGCAGGGATCCTCTGGAAACACCATATATTTT
few	TRBD1	TRBV4-2	TRBJ2-2	CASSQPDRGGGELFF	TGTGCCAGCAGCCAGCCGGACAGGGGAGGAGGGGAGCTGTTTTTT
many	-	TRBV5-1	TRBJ1-3	CASSSGLSSGNTIYF	TGCGCCAGCAGCTCGGGACTTAGCTCTGGAAACACCATATATTTT
-	-	TRBV4-3	TRBJ1-2	CASSQGRGSGGYTF	TGCGCCAGCAGCCAAGGGAGGGGCTCTGGCGGCTACACCTTC
-	-	TRBV6-5	TRBJ1-6	CASKIAFFYNSPLHF	TGTGCCAGCAAAATTGCCTTTTTCTATAATTCACCCCTCCACTTT
-	-	TRBV4-1	TRBJ2-1	CASSQVGAAYNEQFF	TGCGCCAGCAGCCAAGTGGGGGCCGCCTACAATGAGCAGTTCTTC
-	-	TRBV20-1	TRBJ2-3	CSASTAWGTDTQYF	TGCAGTGCATCGACAGCGTGGGGCACAGATACGCAGTATTTT
few	-	TRBV3-1	TRBJ1-4	CASSQDHATNEKLFF	TGTGCCAGCAGCCAAGACCACGCAACTAATGAAAAACTGTTTTTT
-	TRBD2	TRBV27	TRBJ2-1	CASSNGTSKAYNEQFF	TGTGCCAGCAGTAACGGGACTAGCAAGGCCTACAATGAGCAGTTCTTC
many	-	TRBV9	TRBJ2-3	CASSRTGETQYF	TGTGCCAGCAGCCGAACGGGGGAAACGCAGTATTTT
-	TRBD1	TRBV29-1	TRBJ1-2	CSVEKDRGYGYTF	TGCAGCGTTGAGAAGGACAGGGGTTATGGCTACACCTTC
-	TRBD1	TRBV20-1	TRBJ2-7	CSARDMGQSYEQYF	TGCAGTGCTAGAGATATGGGACAGAGTTACGAGCAGTACTTC
many	TRBD1	TRBV5-1	TRBJ2-1	CASSIQGSEQFF	TGCGCCAGCAGCATACAGGGGAGTGAGCAGTTCTTC
many	TRBD1	TRBV10-3	TRBJ1-1	CAISDPLMTGIAFF	TGTGCCATCAGTGACCCGTTGATGACAGGGATAGCTTTCTTT
-	TRBD2	TRBV10-3	TRBJ2-3	CAISVGTSGEGDTQYF	TGTGCCATCAGTGTCGGGACTAGCGGGGAGGGAGATACGCAGTATTTT
few	-	TRBV11-2	TRBJ2-4	CASSLAQERDIQYF	TGTGCCAGCAGCTTAGCACAGGAGAGGGACATTCAGTACTTC
many	-	TRBV18	TRBJ1-2	CASSPQQEVDGYTF	TGTGCCAGCTCACCACAACAGGAAGTGGATGGCTACACCTTC
many	TRBD1	TRBV2	TRBJ2-1	CASRTGEGNEQFF	TGTGCCAGCAGAACAGGGGAAGGTAATGAGCAGTTCTTC
many	TRBD1	TRBV2	TRBJ1-3	CASTRDRAGTIYF	TGTGCCAGCACCAGGGACAGGGCTGGCACCATATATTTT